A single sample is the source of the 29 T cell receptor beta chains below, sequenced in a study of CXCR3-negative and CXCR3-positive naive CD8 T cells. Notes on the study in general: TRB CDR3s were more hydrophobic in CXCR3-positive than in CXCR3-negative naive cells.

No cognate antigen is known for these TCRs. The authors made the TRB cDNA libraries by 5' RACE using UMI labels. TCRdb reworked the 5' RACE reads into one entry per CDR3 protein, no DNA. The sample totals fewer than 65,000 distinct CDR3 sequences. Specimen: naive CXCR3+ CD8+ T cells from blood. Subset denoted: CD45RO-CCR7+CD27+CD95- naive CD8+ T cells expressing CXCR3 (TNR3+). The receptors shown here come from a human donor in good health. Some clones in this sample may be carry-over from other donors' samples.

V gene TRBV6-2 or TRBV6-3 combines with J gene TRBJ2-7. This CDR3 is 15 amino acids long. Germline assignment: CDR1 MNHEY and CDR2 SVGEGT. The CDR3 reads CASRKQAYGPYEQYF.

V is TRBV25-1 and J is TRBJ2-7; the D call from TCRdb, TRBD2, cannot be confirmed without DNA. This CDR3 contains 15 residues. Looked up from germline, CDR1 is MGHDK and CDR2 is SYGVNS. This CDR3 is CASSESASGSYEQYF.

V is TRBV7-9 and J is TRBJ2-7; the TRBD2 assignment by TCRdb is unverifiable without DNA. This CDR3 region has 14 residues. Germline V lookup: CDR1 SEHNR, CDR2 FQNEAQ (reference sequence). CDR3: CASSPPDRFYEQYF.

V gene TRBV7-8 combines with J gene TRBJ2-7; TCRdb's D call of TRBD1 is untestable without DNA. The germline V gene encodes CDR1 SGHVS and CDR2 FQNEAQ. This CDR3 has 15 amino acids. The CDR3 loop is CASSFPPGTAGEQYF.

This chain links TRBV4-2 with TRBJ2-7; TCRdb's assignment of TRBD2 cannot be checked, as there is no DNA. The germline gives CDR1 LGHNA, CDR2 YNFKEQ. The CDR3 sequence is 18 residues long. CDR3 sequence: CASSQVPRGTSGVNEQYF.

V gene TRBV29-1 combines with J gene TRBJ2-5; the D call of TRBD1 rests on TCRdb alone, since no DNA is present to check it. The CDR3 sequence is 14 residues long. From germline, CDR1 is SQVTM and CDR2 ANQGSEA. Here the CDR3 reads CSAHGAGEQETQYF. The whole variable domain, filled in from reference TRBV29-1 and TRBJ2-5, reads SAVISQKPSRDICQRGTSLTIQCQVDSQVTMMFWYRQQPGQSLTLIATANQGSEATYESGFVIDKFPISRPNLTFSTLTVSNMSPEDSSIYLCSAHGAGEQETQYFGPGTRLLVL.

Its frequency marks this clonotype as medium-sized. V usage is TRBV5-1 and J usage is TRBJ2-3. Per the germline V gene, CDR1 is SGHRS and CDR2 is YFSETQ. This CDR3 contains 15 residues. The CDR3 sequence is CASSDRLASTDTQYF.

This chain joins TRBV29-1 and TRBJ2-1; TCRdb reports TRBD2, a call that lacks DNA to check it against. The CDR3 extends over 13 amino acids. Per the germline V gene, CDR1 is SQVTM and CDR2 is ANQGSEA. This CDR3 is CSVEDATSPEQFF.

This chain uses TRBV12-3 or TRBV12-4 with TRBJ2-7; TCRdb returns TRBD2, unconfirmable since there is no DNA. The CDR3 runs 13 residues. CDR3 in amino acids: CASSGTSGGSQYF.

The CDR3 here is CSVEGPQSSSYNEQFF. The rearrangement links TRBV29-1 to TRBJ2-1; TCRdb's assignment of TRBD1 cannot be checked, as there is no DNA. This CDR3 region has 16 residues. Germline V lookup: CDR1 SQVTM, CDR2 ANQGSEA.

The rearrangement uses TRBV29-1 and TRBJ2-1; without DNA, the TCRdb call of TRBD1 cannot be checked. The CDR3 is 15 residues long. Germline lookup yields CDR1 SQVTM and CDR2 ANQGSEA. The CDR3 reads CSVGDLGPGSNEQFF.

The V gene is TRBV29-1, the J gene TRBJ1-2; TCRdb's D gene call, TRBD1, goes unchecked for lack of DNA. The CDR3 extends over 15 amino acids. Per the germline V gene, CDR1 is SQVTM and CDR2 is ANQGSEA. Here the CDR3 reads CSTDFRDRDPYGYTF.

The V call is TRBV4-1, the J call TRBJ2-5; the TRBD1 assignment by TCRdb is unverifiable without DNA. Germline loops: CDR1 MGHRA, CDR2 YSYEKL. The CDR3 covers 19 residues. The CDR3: CASSQDSAGAVGGVETQYF.

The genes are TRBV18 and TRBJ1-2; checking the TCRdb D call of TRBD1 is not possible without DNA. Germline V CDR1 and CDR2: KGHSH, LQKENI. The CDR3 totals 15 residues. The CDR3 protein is CASSPPRGQGGGYTF.

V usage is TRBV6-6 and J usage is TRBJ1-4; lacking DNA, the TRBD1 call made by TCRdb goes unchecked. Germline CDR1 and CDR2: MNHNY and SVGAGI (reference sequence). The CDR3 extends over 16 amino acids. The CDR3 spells CASVGRDREANEKLFF.

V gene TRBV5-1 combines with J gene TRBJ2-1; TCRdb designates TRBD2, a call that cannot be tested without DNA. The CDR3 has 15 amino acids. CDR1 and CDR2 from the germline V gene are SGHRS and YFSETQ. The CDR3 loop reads CASSLEAGAYNEQFF.

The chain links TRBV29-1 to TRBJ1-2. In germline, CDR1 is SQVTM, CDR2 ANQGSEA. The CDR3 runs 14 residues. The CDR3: CSVELGTAIYGYTF. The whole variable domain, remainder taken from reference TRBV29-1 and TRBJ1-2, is SAVISQKPSRDICQRGTSLTIQCQVDSQVTMMFWYRQQPGQSLTLIATANQGSEATYESGFVIDKFPISRPNLTFSTLTVSNMSPEDSSIYLCSVELGTAIYGYTFGSGTRLTVV.

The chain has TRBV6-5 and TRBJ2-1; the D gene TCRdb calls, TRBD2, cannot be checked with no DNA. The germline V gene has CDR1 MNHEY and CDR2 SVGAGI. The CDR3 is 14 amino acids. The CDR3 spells CASSYSSHRNEQFF.

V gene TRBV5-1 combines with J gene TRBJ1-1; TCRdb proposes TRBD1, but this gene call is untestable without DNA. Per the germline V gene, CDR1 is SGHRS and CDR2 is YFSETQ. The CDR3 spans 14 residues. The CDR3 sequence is CASSFSGFGTEAFF.

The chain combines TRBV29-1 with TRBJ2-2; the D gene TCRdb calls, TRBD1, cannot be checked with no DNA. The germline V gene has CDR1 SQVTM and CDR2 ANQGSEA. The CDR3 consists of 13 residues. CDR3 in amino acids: CSVGGQVTGELFF.

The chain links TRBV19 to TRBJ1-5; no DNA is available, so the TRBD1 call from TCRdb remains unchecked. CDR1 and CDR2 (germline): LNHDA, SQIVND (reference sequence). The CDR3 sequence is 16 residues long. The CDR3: CASSIDPRQGIRAQHF.

The CDR3: CASSFSGGAGWNNEQFF. The V call is TRBV12-3 or TRBV12-4, the J call TRBJ2-1; as DNA is missing, the TRBD1 call by TCRdb cannot be tested. The CDR3 is 17 residues long.

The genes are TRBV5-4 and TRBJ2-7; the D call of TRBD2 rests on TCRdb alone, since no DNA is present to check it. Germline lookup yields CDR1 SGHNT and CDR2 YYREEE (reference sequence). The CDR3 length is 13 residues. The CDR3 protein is CASSLGDYYEQYF. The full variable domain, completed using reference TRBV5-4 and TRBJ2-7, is ETGVTQSPTHLIKTRGQQVTLRCSSQSGHNTVSWYQQALGQGPQFIFQYYREEENGRGNFPPRFSGLQFPNYSSELNVNALELDDSALYLCASSLGDYYEQYFGPGTRLTVT.

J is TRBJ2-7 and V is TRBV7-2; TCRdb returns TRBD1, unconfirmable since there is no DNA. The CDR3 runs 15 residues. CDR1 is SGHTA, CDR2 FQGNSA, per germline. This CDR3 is CASSPSGGFSYEQYF. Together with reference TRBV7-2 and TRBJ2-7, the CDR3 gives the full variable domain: GAGVSQSPSNKVTEKGKDVELRCDPISGHTALYWYRQSLGQGLEFLIYFQGNSAPDKSGLPSDRFSAERTGGSVSTLTIQRTQQEDSAVYLCASSPSGGFSYEQYFGPGTRLTVT.

CDR3 sequence reads: CSAALWDNQETQYF. The chain couples TRBV20-1 to TRBJ2-5; checking the TCRdb D call of TRBD1 is not possible without DNA. Germline V gives CDR1 DFQATT, CDR2 SNEGSKA (reference sequence). The CDR3 runs 14 residues.

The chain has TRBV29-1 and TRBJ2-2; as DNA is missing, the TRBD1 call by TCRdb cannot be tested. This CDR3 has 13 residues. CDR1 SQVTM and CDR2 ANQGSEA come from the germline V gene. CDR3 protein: CSAPGGATGELFF.

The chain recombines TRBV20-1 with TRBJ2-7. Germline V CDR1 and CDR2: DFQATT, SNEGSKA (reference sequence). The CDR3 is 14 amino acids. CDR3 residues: CSARDQRGSYEQYF.

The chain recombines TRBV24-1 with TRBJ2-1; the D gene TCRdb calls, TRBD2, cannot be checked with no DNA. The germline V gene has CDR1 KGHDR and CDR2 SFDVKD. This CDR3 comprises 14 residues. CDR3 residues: CATSASGSYNEQFF.

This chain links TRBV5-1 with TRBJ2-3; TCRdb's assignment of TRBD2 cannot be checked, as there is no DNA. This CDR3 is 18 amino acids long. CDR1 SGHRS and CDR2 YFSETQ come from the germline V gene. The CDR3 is CASSLTGGLAGDTDTQYF.